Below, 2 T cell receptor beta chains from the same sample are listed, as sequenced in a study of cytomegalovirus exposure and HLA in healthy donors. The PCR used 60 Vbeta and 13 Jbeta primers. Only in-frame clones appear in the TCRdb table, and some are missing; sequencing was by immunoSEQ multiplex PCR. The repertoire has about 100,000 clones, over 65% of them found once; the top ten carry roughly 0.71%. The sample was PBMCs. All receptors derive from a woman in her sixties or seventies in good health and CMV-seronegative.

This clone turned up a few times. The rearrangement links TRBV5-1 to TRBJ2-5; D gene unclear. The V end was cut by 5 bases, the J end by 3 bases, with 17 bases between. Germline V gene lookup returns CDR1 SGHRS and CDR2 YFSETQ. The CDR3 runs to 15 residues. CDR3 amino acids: CASSWRPETKETQYF. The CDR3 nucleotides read TGCGCCAGCAGTTGGCGACCCGAGACAAAAGAGACCCAGTACTTC.

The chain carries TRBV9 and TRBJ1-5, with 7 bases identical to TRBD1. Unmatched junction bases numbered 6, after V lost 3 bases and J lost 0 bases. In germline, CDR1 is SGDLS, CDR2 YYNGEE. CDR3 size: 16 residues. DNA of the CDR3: TGTGCCAGCAGCGCGGGACAGCGCTATAGCAATCAGCCCCAGCATTTT. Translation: CASSAGQRYSNQPQHF.